These 10 T cell receptor beta chains share one sample of origin, sequenced in a study of T cell responses to AZD1222 COVID-19 vaccine. Method: immunoSEQ multiplex PCR; TCRdb's copy keeps in-frame clones and lacks some. The table lists about 130,000 clones, 88% of them singletons. The input for sequencing was peripheral blood, taken on day 0 of AZD1222 vaccination. The source of these receptors is an adult in good health.

The genes are TRBV2 and TRBJ2-2, with 12 nucleotides matching TRBD2. The CDR3 is 16 residues long. Per germline, CDR1 SNHLY and CDR2 FYNNEI. Trimming took 8 bases from V and 8 from J; bases not matched to a gene: 12. In DNA, the CDR3 is TGTGCCAGCCGATCCGGGACTAGCGGGTTCTCAGGGGAGCTGTTTTTT. Encoded protein: CASRSGTSGFSGELFF.

This clone was seen more than once but under ten times. The chain employs TRBV29-1 and TRBJ1-1; D perhaps matches TRBD1 (6 bases). Trimming left V 8 bases short and J 5 bases short, with 18 bases between. This CDR3 is built from 13 residues. Germline V gives CDR1 SQVTM, CDR2 ANQGSEA. CDR3 sequence: CSSRYRDLTEAFF. The CDR3 nucleotides are TGCAGCTCTCGATACAGGGATTTGACTGAAGCTTTCTTT. The full variable domain, with the rest looked up from reference TRBV29-1 and TRBJ1-1, is SAVISQKPSRDICQRGTSLTIQCQVDSQVTMMFWYRQQPGQSLTLIATANQGSEATYESGFVIDKFPISRPNLTFSTLTVSNMSPEDSSIYLCSSRYRDLTEAFFGQGTRLTVV.

V is TRBV12-3 or TRBV12-4 and J is TRBJ1-6; D gene unclear. This CDR3 spans 13 amino acids. Trimming shortened V by 3 bases and J by 5 bases, and 5 bases separated the two germline ends. CDR3 loop: CASSLGDNSPLHF. In nucleotides, the CDR3 is TGTGCCAGCAGTTTGGGAGATAATTCACCCCTCCACTTT.

This CDR3 is CAWSVLRGELFF. CDR3 sequence (DNA): TGTGCCTGGAGTGTATTGAGGGGGGAGCTGTTTTTT. J is TRBJ2-2 and V is TRBV30; D unclear. This CDR3 spans 12 amino acids. From germline, CDR1 is GTSNPN and CDR2 SVGIG (reference sequence). Trimming stripped 0 bases from V and 8 bases from J, with 7 bases between. Full variable domain (missing parts from reference TRBV30 and TRBJ2-2): SQTIHQWPATLVQPVGSPLSLECTVEGTSNPNLYWYRQAAGRGLQLLFYSVGIGQISSEVPQNLSASRPQDRQFILSSKKLLLSDSGFYLCAWSVLRGELFFGEGSRLTVL.

This rearrangement joins TRBV5-1 to TRBJ2-7; 11 nucleotides align to TRBD2. V was clipped by 4 bases and J by 2 bases; unmatched bases: 5. The CDR3 contains 15 residues. Germline CDR1 is SGHRS and CDR2 is YFSETQ. The CDR3 region is CASSTGLAGTYEQYF. In DNA, the CDR3 is TGCGCCAGCAGCACCGGACTAGCGGGTACCTACGAGCAGTACTTC.

This rearrangement joins TRBV9 to TRBJ1-4; TRBD1 aligns across 9 bases. Germline V CDR1 and CDR2: SGDLS, YYNGEE. The J segment lost 7 bases and the V segment lost 1 base, leaving 5 bases of the junction unmatched. The CDR3 length is 15 residues. The CDR3 DNA is TGTGCCAGCAGCGTATCCGGGACAGGGCTTGAAAAACTGTTTTTT. Its translation is CASSVSGTGLEKLFF.

The V and J genes are TRBV27 and TRBJ2-2; the D gene is possibly TRBD2 (6 bases). Trimming removed 6 bases at V and 2 bases at J, with 16 bases between. CDR3 length: 16 amino acids. Germline CDR1 is MNHEY and CDR2 is SMNVEV (reference sequence). The CDR3 DNA reads TGTGCCAGCAGCTTCCACCGGGACTTAAACACCGGGGAGCTGTTTTTT. Protein product: CASSFHRDLNTGELFF.

The chain recombines TRBV6-5 with TRBJ2-7; TRBD2 matches at 7 bases. V dropped 6 bases and J dropped 7; count of bases not matched to a gene: 15. Germline-derived CDR1 and CDR2 are MNHEY and SVGAGI. The CDR3 is 15 residues long. CDR3 in amino acids: CASSLSGTNPFEQYF. CDR3 DNA: TGTGCCAGCAGCCTTTCGGGGACTAACCCGTTTGAGCAGTACTTC.

The chain combines TRBV28 with TRBJ1-1, with D tentatively TRBD1 (5 bases). CDR1 and CDR2 (germline): MDHEN, SYDVKM. CDR3 length: 15 amino acids. The germline V and J ends were trimmed by 8 bases and 4 bases, with 20 bases remaining between them. CDR3 sequence reads: CASLTGGRDFTEAFF. The CDR3 nucleotides read TGTGCCAGCCTAACAGGTGGCAGGGATTTCACTGAAGCTTTCTTT.

This clone occurred once. V and J are TRBV27 and TRBJ2-1; 7 positions match TRBD2. In germline, CDR1 is MNHEY, CDR2 SMNVEV (reference sequence). Losses at the gene ends were 0 bases for V and 2 bases for J; bases not matched to a gene: 7. The CDR3 is 17 residues long. CDR3 DNA: TGTGCCAGCAGTTTATCTGCCGGGAGGAGGACCTACAATGAGCAGTTCTTC. This codes for CASSLSAGRRTYNEQFF.